At least ten counts were recorded for the clone carrying this TCR beta chain. Its antigen is not identified. One entry per CDR3 protein results from TCRdb running MiXCR on the reads. Of under 600,000 distinct CDR3 sequences listed, about 15% are singletons. The sample comes from a study of T cell repertoires in cytomegalovirus infection. About the research overall: TCR beta signatures that were public indicated CMV infection and matching HLA type. Study-wide findings and caveats: Summed frequency of public TCR beta families distinguished CMV carriers with the relevant HLA.

This CDR3 has 16 residues. Germline CDR1 reads SEHNR; CDR2 reads FQNEAQ (reference sequence). V was clipped by 5 bases and J by 0 bases, with 14 bases between them. What was sequenced was CD8+ T cells from PBMCs. V and J are TRBV7-9 and TRBJ1-3; possible D gene TRBD1, 5 bases. This TCR was sampled from a human donor in good health (CMV status not recorded). Some clones in this sample may be carry-over from other donors' samples. In nucleotides, the CDR3 is TGTGCCAGCAGCCCCGGTGCAGGGAGCTCTGGAAACACCATATATTTT. Protein: CASSPGAGSSGNTIYF. Full variable domain (missing parts from reference TRBV7-9 and TRBJ1-3): DTGVSQNPRHKITKRGQNVTFRCDPISEHNRLYWYRQTLGQGPEFLTYFQNEAQLEKSRLLSDRFSAERPKGSFSTLEIQRTEQGDSAMYLCASSPGAGSSGNTIYFGEGSWLTVV.